This TCR beta chain originates from a study of T-cell memory formation after mild COVID-19. As for the study in general: Among the donors, TCR clusters were largely specific to each donor.

Trimming took 1 base from V and 12 from J, leaving 14 bases between them. Germline CDR1 reads SGHKS; CDR2 reads YYEKEE (reference sequence). The CDR3 extends over 13 amino acids. In TCRdb, the 5' RACE reads were re-called with MiXCR into one record per CDR3 protein. The sample lists more than 85,000 distinct CDR3 sequences, over 8.5% occurring once. To note about this clonotype: What it recognizes is unknown.

Study conclusions and caveats: Contracting clones from day 15 to 85 had balanced CD4/CD8; later expanders favoured CD4+. The CD4+ clones that contracted clustered mainly within CM and EM, and the CD8+ clones concentrated in EMRA. Pre-infection memory showed some responding clones, and this suggested that cross-reactive memory joined.

The source material was PBMCs or a T cell subset sorted from them (not recorded which). The sequence came from a man aged 18 to 35 who had mild COVID-19 (a few samples of this study predate the infection). Cell type and time point are not known. The chain links TRBV5-5 to TRBJ2-1; a weak D match, TRBD2 (6 bases). Here the CDR3 reads CASSLLAGRGQFF. In DNA, the CDR3 is TGTGCCAGCAGCTTGTTGGCGGGGCGGGGGCAGTTCTTC.